This TCR beta chain comes out of a study of spatial heterogeneity in lung cancer. TCRdb used MiXCR to reprocess the 5' RACE reads, holding one entry per CDR3 protein. The profile shows fewer than 20,000 distinct CDR3 sequences, approximately 8.5% of them singletons. A few counts support this clonotype. The antigen is undetermined. Time point: blood at routine non-recurrence follow-up after resection. The CDR3 contains 14 residues. Trimming left V 2 bases short and J 5 bases short, with 12 bases between. The germline gives CDR1 GTSNPN, CDR2 SVGIG (reference sequence). Points from the study as a whole: Compared with follow-up, resection was when ubiquitous expanded tumor TCRs appeared in blood more.

The TCR originated in a male donor with early-stage non-small cell lung cancer. Sample: PBMCs, taken at follow-up. The chain recombines TRBV30 with TRBJ2-2; perhaps TRBD2 as D (6 bases). The CDR3 DNA sequence: TGTGCCTGGAGTAGACTAGGGATAACCGGGGAGCTGTTTTTT. Amino acid sequence: CAWSRLGITGELFF.